This passage covers 26 T cell receptor beta chains from one sample sequenced in a study of blood T cells in healthy people across ages. Through a sample-barcoded 5' primer and a J-beta primer mix, a second PCR was run for roughly 6 to 11 cycles. In TCRdb, the 5' RACE reads were re-called with MiXCR into one record per CDR3 protein. The repertoire holds over 1,500,000 distinct CDR3 sequences, with just under 50% as singletons. Sequences were obtained from blood. The receptor set was obtained from a woman in her thirties or forties in good health.

The chain has TRBV4-1 and TRBJ2-5, with D perhaps TRBD2 (7 bases). Looked up from germline, CDR1 is MGHRA and CDR2 is YSYEKL. There are 15 residues in the CDR3. Trimming stripped 4 bases from V and 5 bases from J, with 17 bases between. The CDR3 sequence: CASSRLTGGRETQYF. The CDR3 coding sequence is TGCGCCAGCAGCCGCCTAACCGGGGGGCGGGAGACCCAGTACTTC.

Only one count was recorded for this clonotype. The chain couples TRBV6-5 to TRBJ2-3; D possibly uses TRBD1 or TRBD2 (5 bases each). This CDR3 region has 12 residues. Between the trimmed V and J ends, which lost 6 bases and 10 bases, there was a span of 14 bases. Germline V gene data show CDR1 as MNHEY and CDR2 as SVGAGI. The CDR3 here is CASRERQGPQYF. In DNA, the CDR3 is TGTGCCAGCAGAGAACGGCAGGGACCGCAGTATTTT.

CDR3 sequence reads: CASSLSPGTGVCIQYF. The CDR3 DNA follows: TGTGCCAGCAGCTTAAGCCCCGGGACAGGGGTTTGCATTCAGTACTTC. This sequence joins TRBV13 and TRBJ2-4; 10 bases agree with TRBD1. The CDR3 spans 16 residues. CDR1 is PRHDT, CDR2 FYEKMQ, per germline (reference sequence). V was clipped by 2 bases and J by 9 bases; unmatched bases: 10.

With respect to this clonotype: One junction end does not reproduce the germline sequence, and a read error may be involved. The chain joins TRBV6-2 or TRBV6-3 to TRBJ2-1, with 14 bases identical to TRBD2. The CDR3 has 15 amino acids. Per germline, CDR1 MNHEY and CDR2 SVGEGT. CDR3 residues: CASRTSGGPYNEQFF. CDR3 sequence (DNA): TGCGCCAGCAGGACTAGCGGGGGGCCTTACAATGAGCAGTTCTTC.

CDR3 amino acids: CSASGRGDTQYF. The CDR3 nucleotides are TGCAGTGCTAGTGGGCGGGGAGATACGCAGTATTTT. The V and J genes are TRBV20-1 and TRBJ2-3; tentatively, D is TRBD2 (6 bases). The CDR3 consists of 12 residues. Germline CDR1 is DFQATT and CDR2 is SNEGSKA (reference sequence). Trimming stripped 3 bases from V and 5 bases from J, with 9 bases between.

This sequence joins TRBV18 and TRBJ2-4; D is undetermined. The DNA matches TRBJ2-7 better at its end, which makes the J call doubtful. The germline V gene has CDR1 KGHSH and CDR2 LQKENI. The CDR3 is made up of 15 amino acids. This chain's CDR3 is CASSSRSRMDYEQYF. In nucleotides, the CDR3 is TGTGCCAGCTCATCCAGGTCCCGCATGGACTACGAGCAGTACTTC.

A word on this clonotype: One end of the junction is discordant with germline, which a read error may explain. J is TRBJ2-5 and V is TRBV6-2 or TRBV6-3, with D maybe TRBD1 (6 bases). This CDR3 has 16 amino acids. Looked up from germline, CDR1 is MNHEY and CDR2 is SVGEGT. The CDR3 DNA follows: TGTGCCGGCAGGCGTTTCAGGGGAGAGAATCAAGAGACCCAGTACTTC. This translates into CAGRRFRGENQETQYF.

This clonotype was recorded a few times. This chain links TRBV10-3 with TRBJ2-7; the D gene is possibly TRBD1 (6 bases). Germline V gene data show CDR1 as ENHRY and CDR2 as SYGVKD. Trimming removed 9 bases from V and 2 bases from J, with 14 bases in between. The CDR3 is 13 amino acids. The CDR3 coding sequence is TGTGCCATTCGGAGGACAGAAGCCTACGAGCAGTACTTC. It yields the protein CAIRRTEAYEQYF.

This rearrangement joins TRBV4-2 to TRBJ2-1; 7 bases align to TRBD2. V lost 0 bases and J lost 4; bases outside the gene matches: 3. This CDR3 comprises 15 residues. Germline lookup yields CDR1 LGHNA and CDR2 YNFKEQ. DNA for the CDR3: TGTGCCAGCAGCCAAGATCGGCGGGGGTACAATGAGCAGTTCTTC. As protein: CASSQDRRGYNEQFF.

In the case of this clonotype: Because the CDR3's place on the DNA is in doubt, the DNA is left out and the CDR3 is given as listed by TCRdb. The chain joins TRBV9 to TRBJ1-1. The CDR3 spans 14 residues, counting both ends. Per germline, CDR1 SGDLS and CDR2 YYNGEE. The CDR3 loop reads CACSVEVMNTEAFF.

The gene calls are TRBV15 and TRBJ2-3; D is unclear. With 0 bases removed from V and 0 bases from J, the gap between germline ends came to 10 bases. The CDR3 is made up of 16 amino acids. CDR1 and CDR2 (germline): LNHNV, YYDKDF (reference sequence). CDR3: CATSRDERSSTDTQYF. The CDR3, as DNA: TGTGCCACCAGCAGAGATGAGCGTAGTAGCACAGATACGCAGTATTTT. Drawing the rest from reference TRBV15 and TRBJ2-3, the complete variable domain is DAMVIQNPRYQVTQFGKPVTLSCSQTLNHNVMYWYQQKSSQAPKLLFHYYDKDFNNEADTPDNFQSRRPNTSFCFLDIRSPGLGDTAMYLCATSRDERSSTDTQYFGPGTRLTVL.

The sample holds one count of this clonotype. The chain has TRBV15 and TRBJ2-4; 8 bases fit TRBD1. The end of the DNA aligns better with TRBJ2-5, so the J call may be wrong. The CDR3 is 16 amino acids. Germline CDR1 and CDR2: LNHNV and YYDKDF (reference sequence). CDR3: CATRLGRGQMRETQYF. The CDR3 DNA reads TGTGCCACCCGGCTCGGCAGGGGGCAGATGAGAGAGACCCAGTACTTC.

This clonotype was counted only a few times. The chain recombines TRBV5-1 with TRBJ2-3, with 9 bases matching TRBD2. The CDR3 extends over 15 amino acids. J was trimmed by 4 bases and V by 2 bases; bases with no gene match: 5. Germline-derived CDR1 and CDR2 are SGHRS and YFSETQ. Written as DNA, the CDR3 is TGCGCCAGCAGCTTTTCCAGCGGGGGGCCAGATACGCAGTATTTT. Its translation is CASSFSSGGPDTQYF. The whole variable domain, remainder taken from reference TRBV5-1 and TRBJ2-3, is KAGVTQTPRYLIKTRGQQVTLSCSPISGHRSVSWYQQTPGQGLQFLFEYFSETQRNKGNFPGRFSGRQFSNSRSEMNVSTLELGDSALYLCASSFSSGGPDTQYFGPGTRLTVL.

About this clonotype: A junction end diverges from the germline sequence, so it may reflect a read error. The chain recombines TRBV29-1 with TRBJ2-5, with TRBD2 as a possible D gene (7 bases). Germline V CDR1 and CDR2: SQVTM, ANQGSEA. The CDR3 has 14 amino acids. The CDR3 loop is CSGEGGAGKETQYF. Here the CDR3 DNA reads TGCAGCGGTGAAGGGGGGGCCGGGAAAGAGACCCAGTACTTC.

The chain has TRBV12-3 or TRBV12-4 and TRBJ1-2; D unclear. The CDR3 is 14 residues long. V was shortened by 3 bases and J by 4 bases, with 12 bases between the two germline ends. The CDR3 nucleotides are TGTGCCAGCAGTTTTAACCAGTTTGGCTATGGCTACACCTTC. Amino acid sequence: CASSFNQFGYGYTF.

A few counts support this clonotype. The chain recombines TRBV20-1 with TRBJ2-7; 16 nucleotides agree with TRBD2. This CDR3 spans 15 amino acids. Trimming cost V 5 bases and J 2 bases; bases outside gene matches: 3. Germline values: CDR1 DFQATT, CDR2 SNEGSKA (reference sequence). The CDR3 bases are TGCAGTGCTCAGGGACTAGCGGGGGGGGCCTACGAGCAGTACTTC. This translates into CSAQGLAGGAYEQYF.

This chain joins TRBV19 and TRBJ1-1; D is perhaps TRBD1 (6 bases). Trimming removed 7 bases from V and 2 bases from J, with 17 bases in between. The germline CDR1 and CDR2 sequences are LNHDA and SQIVND (reference sequence). The CDR3 sequence is 15 residues long. The DNA of the CDR3 is TGTGCCAGTAAACTACAGGGAAGTAGAAACACTGAAGCTTTCTTT. Protein product: CASKLQGSRNTEAFF. The full variable domain, completed using reference TRBV19 and TRBJ1-1, is DGGITQSPKYLFRKEGQNVTLSCEQNLNHDAMYWYRQDPGQGLRLIYYSQIVNDFQKGDIAEGYSVSREKKESFPLTVTSAQKNPTAFYLCASKLQGSRNTEAFFGQGTRLTVV.

The J gene is TRBJ2-3, the V gene TRBV12-3 or TRBV12-4; D possibly uses TRBD1 or TRBD2 (5 bases each). The CDR3 totals 15 residues. V lost 6 bases and J 1 base, leaving 14 bases between the germline ends. CDR3 amino acids: CASSLRDPGTDTQYF. CDR3 sequence (DNA): TGTGCCAGCAGCCTGAGGGACCCCGGCACAGATACGCAGTATTTT.

The V and J genes are TRBV28 and TRBJ1-4; 9 bases line up with TRBD1. CDR1 MDHEN and CDR2 SYDVKM come from the germline V gene. V gave up 3 bases and J gave up 4 bases; unmatched junction bases: 3. CDR3 length: 15 residues. CDR3 DNA: TGTGCCAGCAGTTTCTGGGGACAGGGTAATGAAAAACTGTTTTTT. Encoded protein: CASSFWGQGNEKLFF.

The rearrangement links TRBV18 to TRBJ1-4, with a weak D call TRBD1 (5 bases). Trimming pared 6 bases from V and 3 bases from J, leaving 17 bases between. The length of the CDR3 is 16 residues. The V gene's germline CDR1 is KGHSH and CDR2 LQKENI. For the CDR3, the DNA is TGTGCCAGCTCGCTAGCCCCCGGGACGGCTAATGAAAAACTGTTTTTT. Amino acids: CASSLAPGTANEKLFF.

The V and J genes are TRBV20-1 and TRBJ2-4; 8 nucleotides agree with TRBD2. The V gene's germline CDR1 is DFQATT and CDR2 SNEGSKA (reference sequence). The length of the CDR3 is 15 residues. After removal of 2 bases from V and 1 base from J, the junction contained 4 bases not matched to a gene. The CDR3 sequence: CSARIGGAAKNIQYF. The CDR3 nucleotides read TGCAGTGCTAGAATCGGGGGGGCTGCCAAAAACATTCAGTACTTC.

This chain links TRBV5-1 with TRBJ1-1; D call uncertain. Trimming removed 1 base at V and 0 bases at J, with 10 bases between. The CDR3 has 15 residues. Germline-derived CDR1 and CDR2 are SGHRS and YFSETQ. DNA of the CDR3: TGCGCCAGCAGCTTGCAACCGGAAGTGAACACTGAAGCTTTCTTT. This codes for CASSLQPEVNTEAFF.

This clonotype was detected once. The rearrangement uses TRBV28 and TRBJ1-2; D is unresolved. Germline V lookup: CDR1 MDHEN, CDR2 SYDVKM. CDR3 length: 11 amino acids. V was trimmed by 6 bases and J by 4 bases, leaving 6 bases between them. The CDR3 protein is CASSRFYGYTF. The DNA for the CDR3 is TGTGCCAGCAGCCGCTTCTATGGCTACACCTTC.

The rearrangement links TRBV6-5 to TRBJ2-1; 8 nucleotides match TRBD2. The V gene's germline CDR1 is MNHEY and CDR2 SVGAGI. V dropped 4 bases and J dropped 5; count of bases not matched to a gene: 10. The CDR3 totals 16 residues. The CDR3 reads CASSSAGAGENNEQFF. The CDR3 DNA reads as TGTGCCAGCAGTTCGGCCGGAGCGGGGGAGAACAATGAGCAGTTCTTC.

This clonotype was observed a few times. This chain connects TRBV27 to TRBJ2-3; D is perhaps TRBD1 (6 bases). Trimming took off 5 bases at V and 2 bases at J, with 11 bases between the two ends. The CDR3 loop spans 14 amino acids. CDR1 and CDR2 (germline): MNHEY, SMNVEV (reference sequence). CDR3 region: CASSPTGLTDTQYF. CDR3 sequence (DNA): TGTGCCAGCAGTCCAACAGGGCTCACAGATACGCAGTATTTT.

There are a few counts of this clonotype. One end of the junction is discordant with germline, which a read error may explain. V usage is TRBV7-8 and J usage is TRBJ1-6; tentatively, D is TRBD1 (6 bases). Germline V gene data show CDR1 as SGHVS and CDR2 as FQNEAQ. There are 16 residues in the CDR3. The CDR3 loop is CASGGQLGTYNSPLHF. The CDR3 DNA follows: TGTGCCAGCGGGGGACAACTCGGGACCTATAATTCACCCCTTCACTTT.